Shown below are 2 T cell receptor beta chains from a single sample sequenced in a study of cytomegalovirus exposure and HLA in healthy donors. PCR used 60 Vbeta primers and 13 Jbeta primers. The repertoire was sequenced with immunoSEQ multiplex PCR; TCRdb's copy has only in-frame clones and lacks some. The table lists around 130,000 clones, over 6.5% of them singletons. The source material was PBMCs. The receptor set was obtained from a middle-aged woman in good health and CMV-seropositive.

This chain connects TRBV28 to TRBJ1-2, with D possibly being TRBD1 (6 bases). The V end was cut by 7 bases, the J end by 8 bases, with 17 bases between. This CDR3 has 13 residues. The germline V gene encodes CDR1 MDHEN and CDR2 SYDVKM. The CDR3 sequence is CASTTAGDKGYTF. The CDR3 nucleotides are TGTGCCAGCACTACCGCAGGGGATAAAGGCTACACCTTC.

This clone has more than one count but fewer than ten. The V and J genes are TRBV9 and TRBJ1-1; D is perhaps TRBD1 (6 bases). The CDR3 contains 15 residues. The germline CDR1 and CDR2 sequences are SGDLS and YYNGEE. The V end was cut by 3 bases, the J end by 1 base, with 13 bases between. The chain's CDR3 is CASSARQARNTEAFF. For the CDR3, the DNA is TGTGCCAGCAGCGCCAGACAGGCGAGGAACACTGAAGCTTTCTTT.